This record covers a single TCR beta chain. This sample is drawn from a study of blood T cell repertoires in COVID-19. Study at large: The cDNA or gDNA used as material had been derived from T cells, B-cell-depleted T cells, or PBMCs.

In the original workflow: For nucleated cells, counts were estimated from reference gene primer amplification. Repertoires were generated with immunoSEQ multiplex PCR, while TCRdb's copy carries only in-frame clones and drops some. V, J and clone size derive from that table, while D and trimming were established from the DNA sequence. There are about 110,000 clones in the sample; approximately 80% occur only once, and roughly 0.83% lies in the top ten. This CDR3 is built from 15 residues. J was trimmed by 5 bases and V by 3 bases; bases with no gene match: 4. Per germline, CDR1 LGHDT and CDR2 YNNKEL (reference sequence).

The receptor's source is a woman in her 70s with acute or convalescent COVID-19. Sequenced sample: peripheral blood. V usage is TRBV3-1 (or the pseudogene TRBV3-2) and J usage is TRBJ1-4; 9 bases agree with TRBD1. DNA for the CDR3: TGTGCCAGCAGCCAGGGCGGGACAGGGAATGAAAAACTGTTTTTT. Translated, it gives CASSQGGTGNEKLFF.